This T cell receptor beta chain was obtained from a study of cytomegalovirus exposure and HLA in healthy donors. Study-wide findings and caveats: Donor immune exposure was known only as CMV serostatus. Through in vitro validation, three CMV-associated chains were shown to be specific for CMV antigens.

Details on this clone: No antigen is known for it.

The PCR had 60 Vbeta and 13 Jbeta primers. Using immunoSEQ multiplex PCR, the repertoire was profiled, and TCRdb retains in-frame clones only, with some absent. The data show some 200,000 clones, 76% seen once. Trimming took 5 bases from V and 4 from J, leaving 15 bases between them. Germline V gives CDR1 MNHEY, CDR2 SVGAGI. The length of the CDR3 is 15 residues. This clonotype was obtained from a man younger than 35 in good health and CMV-seronegative. This rearrangement joins TRBV6-5 to TRBJ2-1; TRBD1 might be the D (7 bases). Input material: PBMCs. DNA of the CDR3: TGTGCCAGCAGTCCCGGGGCAGGGGGGTACAATGAGCAGTTCTTC. Its translation: CASSPGAGGYNEQFF.